Included here is one T cell receptor beta chain sequence, with context. These data are taken from a study of shared clonotypes between healthy human individuals. Assay: immunoSEQ multiplex PCR; the TCRdb copy retains only in-frame clones and omits some. In the table there are 2,100,000 or so clones, under 97% of which are singletons. Per the germline V gene, CDR1 is LGHNA and CDR2 is YSLEER. The CDR3 is 15 residues long. V was cut by 0 bases and J by 2 bases, with 11 bases left in between. The TCR sequence derives from a man aged 18 to 29 in good health. Sequencing input: naive CD4+ T cells sorted from blood. The subset was: CD45RA+ positively selected. The genes are TRBV4-3 and TRBJ2-7, with TRBD2 as a possible D gene (6 bases). The chain's CDR3 is CASSQDPSATYEQYF. CDR3 coding DNA: TGCGCCAGCAGCCAAGATCCTAGCGCTACCTACGAGCAGTACTTC.